This TCR beta chain was obtained from a study of blood T cell repertoires in COVID-19. In the study overall: Sample material is recorded as cDNA or gDNA derived from T cells, B-cell-depleted T cells, or PBMCs.

This clone was detected only once. The CDR3 runs 12 residues. V gave up 5 bases and J gave up 0 bases, with 5 bases separating them. Germline assignment: CDR1 KGHSH and CDR2 LQKENI. Measured with immunoSEQ multiplex PCR; TCRdb has only the in-frame clones, and not every one. The sample records some 80,000 clones, about 88% being singletons. The chain joins TRBV18 to TRBJ2-7; D is unresolved. The clonotype originates from an elderly woman with active or convalescent COVID-19. Specimen: peripheral blood. This CDR3 reads CASSEISYEQYF. CDR3 sequence (DNA): TGTGCCAGCTCAGAGATCTCCTACGAGCAGTACTTC. The full variable domain, with the rest looked up from reference TRBV18 and TRBJ2-7, is NAGVMQNPRHLVRRRGQEARLRCSPMKGHSHVYWYRQLPEEGLKFMVYLQKENIIDESGMPKERFSAEFPKEGPSILRIQQVVRGDSAAYFCASSEISYEQYFGPGTRLTVT.